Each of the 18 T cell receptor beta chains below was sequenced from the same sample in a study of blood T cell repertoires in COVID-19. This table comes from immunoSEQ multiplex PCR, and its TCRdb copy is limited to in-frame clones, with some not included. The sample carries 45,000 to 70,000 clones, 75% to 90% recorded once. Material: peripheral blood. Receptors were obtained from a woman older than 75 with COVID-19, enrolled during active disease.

CDR3 DNA sequence: TGTGCCAGCAGTTTATCACTTAATAGCAATCAGCCCCAGCATTTT. It translates to CASSLSLNSNQPQHF. The chain is built from TRBV27 and TRBJ1-5; D is unclear. This CDR3 comprises 15 residues. Trimming pared 0 bases from V and 0 bases from J, leaving 6 bases between. Germline-derived CDR1 and CDR2 are MNHEY and SMNVEV (reference sequence).

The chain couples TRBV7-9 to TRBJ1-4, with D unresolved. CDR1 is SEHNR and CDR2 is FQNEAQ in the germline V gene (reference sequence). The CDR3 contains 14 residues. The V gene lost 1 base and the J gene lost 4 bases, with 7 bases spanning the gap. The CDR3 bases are TGTGCCAGCAGCTTAGGGGCGATTAATGAAAAACTGTTTTTT. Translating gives CASSLGAINEKLFF.

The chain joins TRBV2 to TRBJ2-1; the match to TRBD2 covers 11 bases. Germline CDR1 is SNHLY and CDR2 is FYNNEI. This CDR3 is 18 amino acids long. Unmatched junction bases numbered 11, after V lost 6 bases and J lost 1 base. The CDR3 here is CASSFVASGGLSYNEQFF. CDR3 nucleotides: TGTGCCAGCAGCTTCGTGGCTAGCGGGGGGTTATCCTACAATGAGCAGTTCTTC.

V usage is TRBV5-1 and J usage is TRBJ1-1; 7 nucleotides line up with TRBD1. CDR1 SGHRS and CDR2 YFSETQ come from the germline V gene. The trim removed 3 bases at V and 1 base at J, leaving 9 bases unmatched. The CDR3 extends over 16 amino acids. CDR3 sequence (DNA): TGCGCCAGCAGCTCCCGGACAGGAGGGTGGAACACTGAAGCTTTCTTT. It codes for CASSSRTGGWNTEAFF.

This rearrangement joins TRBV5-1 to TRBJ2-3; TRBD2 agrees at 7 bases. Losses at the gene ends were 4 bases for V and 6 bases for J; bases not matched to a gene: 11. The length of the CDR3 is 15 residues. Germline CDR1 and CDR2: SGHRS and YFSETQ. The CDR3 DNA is TGCGCCAGCAGCCCACCGGGGGGTCGGTCGGATACGCAGTATTTT. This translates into CASSPPGGRSDTQYF.

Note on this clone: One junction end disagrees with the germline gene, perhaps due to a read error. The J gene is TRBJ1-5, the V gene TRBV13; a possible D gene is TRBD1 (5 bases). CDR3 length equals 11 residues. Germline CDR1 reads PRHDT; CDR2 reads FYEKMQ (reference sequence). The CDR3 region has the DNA TGTGCCAGCAGCTTCAGACAGCCCGGGTATTTT. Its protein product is CASSFRQPGYF.

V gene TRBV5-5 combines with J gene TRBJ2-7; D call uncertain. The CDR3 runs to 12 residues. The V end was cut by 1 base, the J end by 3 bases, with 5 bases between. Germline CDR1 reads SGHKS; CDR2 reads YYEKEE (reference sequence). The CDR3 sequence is CASSLNNYEQYF. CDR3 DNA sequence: TGTGCCAGCAGCTTGAACAACTACGAGCAGTACTTC.

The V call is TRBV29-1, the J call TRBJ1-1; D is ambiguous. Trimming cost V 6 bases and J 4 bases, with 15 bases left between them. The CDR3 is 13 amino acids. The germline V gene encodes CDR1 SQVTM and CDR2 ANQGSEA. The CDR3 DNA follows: TGCAGCGTCACTCCGGGGAGAGGCACTGAAGCTTTCTTT. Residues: CSVTPGRGTEAFF.

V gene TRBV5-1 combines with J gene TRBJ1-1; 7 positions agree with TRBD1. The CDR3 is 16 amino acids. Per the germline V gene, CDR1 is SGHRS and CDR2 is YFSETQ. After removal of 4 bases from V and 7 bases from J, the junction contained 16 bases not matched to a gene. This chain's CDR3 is CASSPHTREGGSEAFF. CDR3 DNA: TGCGCCAGCAGCCCACACACCCGTGAAGGGGGCAGTGAAGCTTTCTTT.

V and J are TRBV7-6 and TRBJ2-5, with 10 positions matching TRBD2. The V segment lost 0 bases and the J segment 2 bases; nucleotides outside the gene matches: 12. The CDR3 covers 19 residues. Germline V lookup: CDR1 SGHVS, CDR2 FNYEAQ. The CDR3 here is CASSLAQNLAGDPQETQYF. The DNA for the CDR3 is TGTGCCAGCAGCTTAGCCCAGAATCTAGCGGGGGATCCACAAGAGACCCAGTACTTC.

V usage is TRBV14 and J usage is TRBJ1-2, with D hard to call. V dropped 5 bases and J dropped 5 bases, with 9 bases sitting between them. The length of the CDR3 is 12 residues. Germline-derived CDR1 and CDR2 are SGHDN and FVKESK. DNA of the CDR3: TGTGCCAGCAGCTTCGACGGGTATGGCTACACCTTC. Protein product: CASSFDGYGYTF.

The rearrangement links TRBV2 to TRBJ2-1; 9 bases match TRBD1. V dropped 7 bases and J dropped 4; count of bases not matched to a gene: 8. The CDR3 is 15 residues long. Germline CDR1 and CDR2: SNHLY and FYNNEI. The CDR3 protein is CASKYRGLGYNEQFF. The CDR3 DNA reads TGTGCCAGCAAGTACAGGGGGCTGGGGTACAATGAGCAGTTCTTC. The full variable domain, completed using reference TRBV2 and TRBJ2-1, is EPEVTQTPSHQVTQMGQEVILRCVPISNHLYFYWYRQILGQKVEFLVSFYNNEISEKSEIFDDQFSVERPDGSNFTLKIRSTKLEDSAMYFCASKYRGLGYNEQFFGPGTRLTVL.

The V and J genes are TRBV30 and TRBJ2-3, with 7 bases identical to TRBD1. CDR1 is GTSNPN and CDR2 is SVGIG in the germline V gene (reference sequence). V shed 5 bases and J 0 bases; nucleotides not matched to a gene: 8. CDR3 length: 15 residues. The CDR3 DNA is TGTGCCTGGGGGCCAGGGGGACGGAGCACAGATACGCAGTATTTT. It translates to CAWGPGGRSTDTQYF. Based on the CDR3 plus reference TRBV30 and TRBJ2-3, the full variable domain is SQTIHQWPATLVQPVGSPLSLECTVEGTSNPNLYWYRQAAGRGLQLLFYSVGIGQISSEVPQNLSASRPQDRQFILSSKKLLLSDSGFYLCAWGPGGRSTDTQYFGPGTRLTVL.

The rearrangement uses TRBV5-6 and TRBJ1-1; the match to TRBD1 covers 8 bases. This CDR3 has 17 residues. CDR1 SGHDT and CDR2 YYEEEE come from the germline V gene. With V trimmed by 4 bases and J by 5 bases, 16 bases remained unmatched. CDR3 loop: CASSVLRKDRGGTEAFF. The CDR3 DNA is TGTGCCAGCAGCGTACTCAGAAAAGACAGGGGAGGGACTGAAGCTTTCTTT.

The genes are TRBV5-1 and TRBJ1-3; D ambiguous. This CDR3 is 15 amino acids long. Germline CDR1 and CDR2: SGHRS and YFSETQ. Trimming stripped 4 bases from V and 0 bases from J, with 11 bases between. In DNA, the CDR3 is TGCGCCAGCAGCGGGCGGGGAGACTCTGGAAACACCATATATTTT. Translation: CASSGRGDSGNTIYF.

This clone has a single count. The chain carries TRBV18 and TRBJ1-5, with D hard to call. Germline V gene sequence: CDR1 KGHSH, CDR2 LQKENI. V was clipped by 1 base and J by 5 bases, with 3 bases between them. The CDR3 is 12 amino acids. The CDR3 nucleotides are TGTGCCAGCTCACCACGAGATCAGCCCCAGCATTTT. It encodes CASSPRDQPQHF.

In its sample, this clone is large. CDR3 DNA sequence: TGTGCCAGCAGCCCCAGGACAGGGGGCACAGATACGCAGTATTTT. Its translation is CASSPRTGGTDTQYF. The genes are TRBV7-9 and TRBJ2-3; 9 bases are shared with TRBD1. V lost 5 bases and J lost 1; bases outside the gene matches: 4. CDR3 length: 15 residues. CDR1 is SEHNR and CDR2 is FQNEAQ in the germline V gene (reference sequence). The full variable domain, in which reference TRBV7-9 and TRBJ2-3 provide the parts outside the CDR3, is DTGVSQNPRHKITKRGQNVTFRCDPISEHNRLYWYRQTLGQGPEFLTYFQNEAQLEKSRLLSDRFSAERPKGSFSTLEIQRTEQGDSAMYLCASSPRTGGTDTQYFGPGTRLTVL.

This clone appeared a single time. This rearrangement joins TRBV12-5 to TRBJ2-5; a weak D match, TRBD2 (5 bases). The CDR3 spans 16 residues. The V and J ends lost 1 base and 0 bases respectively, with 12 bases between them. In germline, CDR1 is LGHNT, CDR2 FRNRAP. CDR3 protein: CASGLGILADQETQYF. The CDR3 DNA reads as TGTGCTAGTGGTTTGGGCATTCTAGCAGACCAAGAGACCCAGTACTTC. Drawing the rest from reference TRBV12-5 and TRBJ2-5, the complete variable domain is DARVTQTPRHKVTEMGQEVTMRCQPILGHNTVFWYRQTMMQGLELLAYFRNRAPLDDSGMPKDRFSAEMPDATLATLKIQPSEPRDSAVYFCASGLGILADQETQYFGPGTRLLVL.